This TCR beta chain is from a study of T cells in Graves' hyperthyroidism and ophthalmopathy. TCR beta CDR3 sequences were amplified from RNA transcripts. The study used the HTBI primer set for a first-round RT-PCR of the TCR CDR3. TCRdb independently ran MiXCR on the multiplex PCR reads; one entry per CDR3 protein. The repertoire holds approximately 430,000 distinct CDR3 sequences, with 15% to 19% as singletons. CDR3 length: 16 amino acids. The V segment lost 1 base and the J segment 3 bases; nucleotides outside the gene matches: 5. Germline values: CDR1 SGHDN, CDR2 FVKESK. V gene TRBV14 combines with J gene TRBJ1-2; 10 bases fit TRBD1. The receptor's source is a woman between 18 and 29 years old with Graves' hyperthyroidism. The sequenced sample consisted of blood. CDR3 bases: TGTGCCAGCAGCCAAGGCCCCGGGACAGGGGACTATGGCTACACCTTC. Translating it yields CASSQGPGTGDYGYTF.